This T cell receptor (beta chain) is from a study of T cells in localized non-small cell lung cancer. Findings and limits, study-wide: Prolonged overall survival went with higher T cell density in the blood.

The germline V gene encodes CDR1 SNHLY and CDR2 FYNNEI. The CDR3 totals 13 residues. V was clipped by 1 base and J by 8 bases, with 11 bases between them. Produced via immunoSEQ multiplex PCR; TCRdb's table is partial and in-frame only. The sample shows about 43,000 clones, about 91% of them seen only once. As regards this clone: Its antigen is not identified.

This receptor was obtained from a woman aged 40-69 years with stage II lung adenocarcinoma. Specimen: PBMCs, collected before any cancer treatment. The genes are TRBV2 and TRBJ1-2; D is undetermined. CDR3 in amino acids: CASSEVRSEGYTF. DNA of the CDR3: TGTGCCAGCAGTGAAGTGAGGTCGGAAGGCTACACCTTC.